This T cell receptor beta chain was profiled in a study of OX40 agonist ivuxolimab in advanced cancers. Context from the whole study: Ivuxolimab, which targeted the costimulatory receptor OX40 (CD134), was an agonistic, fully human IgG2 monoclonal antibody. Prior anti-PD-1, anti-PD-L1 or anti-CTLA-4 therapy was permitted, and less than 45% of dose-escalation patients had received checkpoint inhibitors. The paper describes the monotherapy dose-escalation part (N ≈ 49 patients) of the phase I trial of ivuxolimab. Partial responses were achieved by three dose-escalation patients, of whom one had hepatocellular carcinoma and two had cutaneous melanoma. Intravenous ivuxolimab was administered to patients every 2 weeks at six dose levels: 0.01, 0.1, 0.3, 1.5, 3 and 10 mg/kg. Among the 50 to 55 dose-escalation patients, some 20 had hepatocellular carcinoma, some 15 melanoma, 9 renal cell carcinoma and 9 head and neck cancer. In the dose-escalation cohort, roughly 80% of patients were male, and the mean age was approximately 60 years, with a range of about 23 to 90. The purpose of peripheral TCRbeta sequencing was to test whether ivuxolimab changed TCR sequence diversity and led to clonal T-cell expansion.

The trial excluded patients who had a history of autoimmune disease or were on systemic immunosuppression. Peripheral blood for TCR sequencing was collected from all dose cohorts at baseline, on cycle 4 day 1, and on cycle 7 day 1. Samples came from an open-label, multicenter, first-in-human phase I dose-escalation trial of ivuxolimab. Adults with locally advanced or metastatic head and neck squamous cell, hepatocellular, melanoma or renal cell carcinoma were enrolled in the trial. Before TCR sequencing, CD4+ and CD8+ T cells were separately sorted from peripheral blood. Worth noting for this clone: The specificity of this receptor is unknown. Base qualities are not at hand, and no much larger clone is one base apart.

To sequence the TCRbeta CDR3 region, genomic DNA was isolated from the sorted cells. The immunoSEQ Assay was used to sequence the TCRbeta CDR3 regions. TCRdb holds this immuneACCESS table with in-frame rearrangements only. Some clones are missing; in checked studies, unresolved V genes explain under half, and the rest has no known cause. This sample comprises fewer than 85,000 clones, around 80% of them detected only once. Of the sample, 7% to 9.5% falls within the top ten clones. Overall study results and their limits: Low levels of normalized T-cell clonal expansion were also seen in some nonresponding patients. Clonal expansion of both CD4+ and CD8+ blood T cells was observed from baseline to week 6 at doses 0.1 to 3.0 mg/kg. After ivuxolimab, more expanded clones were found on average in CD8+ T cells than in CD4+ T cells. The antigen specificity of the clonally expanded peripheral T cells was not determined. In the 0.1-3.0 mg/kg groups, partial responders had among the lowest normalized peripheral clonal expansion, particularly in CD8+ T cells.

The material sequenced was CD4+ or CD8+ T cells sorted from blood, taken in a trial of the OX40 agonist ivuxolimab. This receptor was obtained from an adult with an advanced solid tumor such as melanoma, head and neck, liver or kidney cancer.

The CDR3 reads CAGKKDREGGYGYTF. The nucleotide sequence is given as TGTGCCGGAAAAAAGGACAGGGAGGGCGGCTATGGCTACACCTTC. The rearranged segments are TRBV2 and TRBJ1-2; TRBD1 lines up with 8 middle nucleotides. Measured from the cysteine to the phenylalanine, the CDR3 is 15 residues long. The DNA shown is the 45-base CDR3, in frame from base 1. CDR1 and CDR2 were assigned from the germline V gene as SNHLY and FYNNEI. Germline trimming: 11 bases from V, 4 bases from J; junction bases outside gene matches: 15.